Listed below are T cell receptor beta chains from one sample, sequenced in a study of cytomegalovirus exposure and HLA in healthy donors. Measured with immunoSEQ multiplex PCR; TCRdb has only the in-frame clones, and not every one. The repertoire shows 53,000 or so clones; the top ten hold roughly 5.5%. The sample taken for sequencing was PBMCs. The receptors shown here come from a male donor in good health and CMV-seropositive. Both conserved end residues are part of each CDR3. D genes are given only for firm matches.

d_gene: -; j_gene: TRBJ2-2; len: 15; v_gene: TRBV18; CDR3aa: CASSPPSRTPGELFF; CDR3nt: TGTGCCAGCTCACCACCGTCTAGAACTCCGGGGGAGCTGTTTTTT
d_gene: -; j_gene: TRBJ1-5; len: 14; v_gene: TRBV7-2; CDR3aa: CASSLAGPYEPQHF; CDR3nt: TGTGCCAGCAGCTTGGCAGGGCCGTACGAGCCCCAGCATTTT
d_gene: -; j_gene: TRBJ1-2; len: 13; v_gene: TRBV9; CDR3aa: CASGPGAKYGYTF; CDR3nt: TGTGCCAGCGGTCCGGGAGCTAAATATGGCTACACCTTC
d_gene: -; j_gene: TRBJ2-2; len: 15; v_gene: TRBV27; CDR3aa: CASSTDVAGHGELFF; CDR3nt: TGTGCCAGCAGTACCGACGTGGCAGGCCACGGGGAGCTGTTTTTT
d_gene: TRBD1; j_gene: TRBJ2-7; len: 15; v_gene: TRBV10-3; CDR3aa: CAISEPTGGSYEQYF; CDR3nt: TGTGCCATCAGTGAACCGACAGGGGGCTCTTACGAGCAGTACTTC
d_gene: -; j_gene: TRBJ1-1; len: 17; v_gene: TRBV4-1; CDR3aa: CASSHLAKGLGTIEAFF; CDR3nt: TGCGCCAGCAGCCACCTGGCTAAGGGGCTTGGTACCATAGAAGCTTTCTTT
d_gene: -; j_gene: TRBJ2-3; len: 13; v_gene: TRBV5-5; CDR3aa: CASSFSSTDTQYF; CDR3nt: TGTGCCAGCAGCTTCTCGAGCACAGATACGCAGTATTTT
d_gene: -; j_gene: TRBJ1-1; len: 14; v_gene: TRBV7-2; CDR3aa: CASSLALGGTEAFF; CDR3nt: TGTGCCAGCAGCTTAGCTCTAGGGGGCACTGAAGCTTTCTTT
d_gene: -; j_gene: TRBJ1-4; len: 13; v_gene: TRBV2; CDR3aa: CASSNRANEKLFF; CDR3nt: TGTGCCAGCAGTAACAGGGCTAATGAAAAACTGTTTTTT
d_gene: -; j_gene: TRBJ2-2; len: 15; v_gene: TRBV5-8; CDR3aa: CASSSGHSNTGELFF; CDR3nt: TGTGCCAGCAGCTCGGGACATTCGAACACCGGGGAGCTGTTTTTT
d_gene: -; j_gene: TRBJ2-2; len: 15; v_gene: TRBV11-2; CDR3aa: CASSALQGYTGELFF; CDR3nt: TGTGCCAGCAGCGCCTTACAGGGCTACACCGGGGAGCTGTTTTTT
d_gene: -; j_gene: TRBJ1-2; len: 11; v_gene: TRBV19; CDR3aa: CATWGGRGYTF; CDR3nt: TGTGCCACCTGGGGGGGTCGAGGCTACACCTTC
d_gene: -; j_gene: TRBJ2-2; len: 15; v_gene: TRBV14; CDR3aa: CASSRWKAYTGELFF; CDR3nt: TGTGCCAGCAGCCGCTGGAAAGCGTACACCGGGGAGCTGTTTTTT
d_gene: TRBD1; j_gene: TRBJ1-1; len: 14; v_gene: TRBV27; CDR3aa: CASRQDRSDTEAFF; CDR3nt: TGTGCCAGCAGGCAGGACAGGTCCGACACTGAAGCTTTCTTT
d_gene: -; j_gene: TRBJ1-5; len: 15; v_gene: TRBV7-2; CDR3aa: CASSLGLSSNQPQHF; CDR3nt: TGTGCCAGCAGCTTAGGTCTCAGTAGCAATCAGCCCCAGCATTTT
d_gene: TRBD2; j_gene: TRBJ2-7; len: 14; v_gene: TRBV11-1; CDR3aa: CASSEASGAYEQYF; CDR3nt: TGTGCCAGCAGCGAGGCTAGCGGGGCCTACGAGCAGTACTTC
d_gene: -; j_gene: TRBJ1-6; len: 14; v_gene: TRBV15; CDR3aa: CATSRSPQGSPLHF; CDR3nt: TGTGCCACCAGCAGATCCCCCCAGGGTTCACCCCTCCACTTT
d_gene: TRBD1; j_gene: TRBJ2-3; len: 14; v_gene: TRBV2; CDR3aa: CASSGQGGTDTQYF; CDR3nt: TGTGCCAGCAGCGGACAGGGGGGCACAGATACGCAGTATTTT
d_gene: -; j_gene: TRBJ2-4; len: 14; v_gene: TRBV2; CDR3aa: CASSEVGAGNIQYF; CDR3nt: TGTGCCAGCAGTGAAGTGGGGGCGGGAAACATTCAGTACTTC
d_gene: -; j_gene: TRBJ1-6; len: 12; v_gene: TRBV30; CDR3aa: CAWSDQNSPLHF; CDR3nt: TGTGCCTGGAGTGACCAGAATTCACCCCTCCACTTT
d_gene: TRBD1; j_gene: TRBJ1-6; len: 17; v_gene: TRBV12-5; CDR3aa: CASASPGTGGYNSPLHF; CDR3nt: TGTGCTAGTGCCTCTCCCGGGACAGGGGGATATAATTCACCCCTCCACTTT
d_gene: -; j_gene: TRBJ1-3; len: 11; v_gene: TRBV13; CDR3aa: CASPVAGAIYF; CDR3nt: TGTGCCAGCCCAGTCGCGGGCGCCATATATTTT
d_gene: TRBD1; j_gene: TRBJ2-6; len: 22; v_gene: TRBV7-6; CDR3aa: CASSLAVERQGAYSTGANVLTF; CDR3nt: TGTGCCAGCAGCTTAGCGGTCGAGAGGCAGGGGGCTTATAGTACTGGGGCCAACGTCCTGACTTTC
d_gene: -; j_gene: TRBJ2-3; len: 15; v_gene: TRBV7-2; CDR3aa: CASSRIIAPADTQYF; CDR3nt: TGTGCCAGCAGTCGAATCATAGCACCAGCCGATACGCAGTATTTT
d_gene: -; j_gene: TRBJ2-1; len: 15; v_gene: TRBV9; CDR3aa: CASSRRLGTSNEQFF; CDR3nt: TGTGCCAGCAGCAGACGACTAGGAACCTCGAATGAGCAGTTCTTC